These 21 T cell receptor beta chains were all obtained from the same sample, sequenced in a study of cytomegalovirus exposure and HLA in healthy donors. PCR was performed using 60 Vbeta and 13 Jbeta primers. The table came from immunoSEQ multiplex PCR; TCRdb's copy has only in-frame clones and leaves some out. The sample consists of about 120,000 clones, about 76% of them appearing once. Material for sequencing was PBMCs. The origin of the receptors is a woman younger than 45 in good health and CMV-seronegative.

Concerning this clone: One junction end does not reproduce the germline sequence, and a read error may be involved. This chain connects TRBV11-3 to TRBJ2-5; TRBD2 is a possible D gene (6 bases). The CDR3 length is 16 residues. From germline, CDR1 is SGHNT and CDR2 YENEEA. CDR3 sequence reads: CTSSPRGGDMQETQYF. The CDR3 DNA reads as TGTACCAGCAGCCCTCGGGGAGGAGACATGCAAGAGACCCAGTACTTC.

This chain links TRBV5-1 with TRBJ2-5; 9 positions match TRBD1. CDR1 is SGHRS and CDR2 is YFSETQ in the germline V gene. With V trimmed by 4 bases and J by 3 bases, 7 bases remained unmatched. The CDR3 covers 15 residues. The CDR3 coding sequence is TGCGCCAGCAGCGTGGGGTGGACAGGGGAAGAGACCCAGTACTTC. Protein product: CASSVGWTGEETQYF.

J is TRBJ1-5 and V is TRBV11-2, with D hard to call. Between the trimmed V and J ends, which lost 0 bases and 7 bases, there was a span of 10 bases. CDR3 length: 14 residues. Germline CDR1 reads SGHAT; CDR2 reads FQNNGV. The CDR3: CASSLDPLRQPQHF. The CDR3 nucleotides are TGTGCCAGCAGCTTAGACCCCCTGCGACAGCCCCAGCATTTT.

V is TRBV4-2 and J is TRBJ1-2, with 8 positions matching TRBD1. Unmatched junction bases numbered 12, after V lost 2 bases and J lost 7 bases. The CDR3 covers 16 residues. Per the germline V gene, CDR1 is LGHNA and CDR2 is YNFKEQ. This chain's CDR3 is CASSQPSLGQGFGYTF. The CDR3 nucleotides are TGTGCCAGCAGCCAACCCTCACTCGGACAGGGTTTTGGCTACACCTTC.

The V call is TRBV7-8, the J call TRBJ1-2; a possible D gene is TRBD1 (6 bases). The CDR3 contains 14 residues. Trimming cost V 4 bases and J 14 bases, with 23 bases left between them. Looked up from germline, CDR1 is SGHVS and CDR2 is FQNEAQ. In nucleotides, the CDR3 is TGTGCCAGCAGCTCTCAGGAAGGGGGACCGACGCAGACCTTC. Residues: CASSSQEGGPTQTF.

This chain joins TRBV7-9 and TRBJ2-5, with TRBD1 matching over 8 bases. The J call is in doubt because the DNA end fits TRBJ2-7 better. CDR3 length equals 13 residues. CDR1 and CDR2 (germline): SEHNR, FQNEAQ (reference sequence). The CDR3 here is CASSPRDRYEQYF. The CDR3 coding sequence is TGTGCCAGCAGCCCCCGGGACAGGTACGAGCAGTACTTC.

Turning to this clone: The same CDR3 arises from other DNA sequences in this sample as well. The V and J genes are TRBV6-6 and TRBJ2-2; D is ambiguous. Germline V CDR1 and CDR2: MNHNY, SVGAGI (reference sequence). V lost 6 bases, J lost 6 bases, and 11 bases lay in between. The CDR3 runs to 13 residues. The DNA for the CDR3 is TGTGCCAGCAGACTTACCGCCCCCGGGGAGCTGTTTTTT. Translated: CASRLTAPGELFF.

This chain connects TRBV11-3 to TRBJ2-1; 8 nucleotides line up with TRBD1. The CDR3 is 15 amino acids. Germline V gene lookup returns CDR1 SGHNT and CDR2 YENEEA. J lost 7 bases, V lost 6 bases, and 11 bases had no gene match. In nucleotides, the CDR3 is TGTGCCAGCAGTCCCCGGGACAGGAGATTGAATGAGCAGTTCTTC. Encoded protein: CASSPRDRRLNEQFF. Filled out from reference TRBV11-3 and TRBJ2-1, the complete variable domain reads EAGVVQSPRYKIIEKKQPVAFWCNPISGHNTLYWYLQNLGQGPELLIRYENEEAVDDSQLPKDRFSAERLKGVDSTLKIQPAELGDSAVYLCASSPRDRRLNEQFFGPGTRLTVL.

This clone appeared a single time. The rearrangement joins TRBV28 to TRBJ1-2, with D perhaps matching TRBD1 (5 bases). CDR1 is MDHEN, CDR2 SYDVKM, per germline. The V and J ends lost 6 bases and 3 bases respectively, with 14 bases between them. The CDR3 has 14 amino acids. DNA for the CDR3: TGTGCCAGCAGCTCCGGAGGGGATCACTATGGCTACACCTTC. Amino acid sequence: CASSSGGDHYGYTF.

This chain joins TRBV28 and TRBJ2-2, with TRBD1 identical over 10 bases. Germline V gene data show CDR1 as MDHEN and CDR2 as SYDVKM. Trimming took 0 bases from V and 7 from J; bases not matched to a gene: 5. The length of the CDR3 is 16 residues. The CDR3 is CASSLWRTGGGGELFF. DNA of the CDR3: TGTGCCAGCAGTTTATGGCGGACAGGGGGTGGCGGGGAGCTGTTTTTT.

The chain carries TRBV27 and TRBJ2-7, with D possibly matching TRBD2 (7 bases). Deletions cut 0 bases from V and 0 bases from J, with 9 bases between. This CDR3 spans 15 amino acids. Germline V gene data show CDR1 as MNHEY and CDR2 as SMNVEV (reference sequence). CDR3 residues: CASSLSGGASYEQYF. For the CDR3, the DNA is TGTGCCAGCAGTTTATCTGGGGGGGCCTCCTACGAGCAGTACTTC.

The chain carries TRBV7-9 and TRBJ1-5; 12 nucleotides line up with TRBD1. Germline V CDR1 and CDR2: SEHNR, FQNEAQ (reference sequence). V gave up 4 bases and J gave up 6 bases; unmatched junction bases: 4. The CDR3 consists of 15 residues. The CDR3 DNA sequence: TGTGCCAGCAGCTCGGGACAGGGGGCATTTCAGCCCCAGCATTTT. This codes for CASSSGQGAFQPQHF.

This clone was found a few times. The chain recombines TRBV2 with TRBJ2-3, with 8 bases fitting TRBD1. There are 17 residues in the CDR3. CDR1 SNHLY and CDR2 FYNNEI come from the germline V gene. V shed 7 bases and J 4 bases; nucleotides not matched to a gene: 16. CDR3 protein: CASTLQGVRERADTQYF. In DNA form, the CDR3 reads TGTGCCAGCACACTACAGGGGGTGAGGGAGAGAGCAGATACGCAGTATTTT.

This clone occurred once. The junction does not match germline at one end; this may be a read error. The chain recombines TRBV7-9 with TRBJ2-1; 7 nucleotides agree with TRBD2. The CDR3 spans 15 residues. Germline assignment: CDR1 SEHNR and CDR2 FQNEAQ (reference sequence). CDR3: CSSTRAGELGRVEFF. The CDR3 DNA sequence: TGTTCCAGCACCAGGGCTGGCGAGTTGGGGAGGGTTGAGTTCTTC.

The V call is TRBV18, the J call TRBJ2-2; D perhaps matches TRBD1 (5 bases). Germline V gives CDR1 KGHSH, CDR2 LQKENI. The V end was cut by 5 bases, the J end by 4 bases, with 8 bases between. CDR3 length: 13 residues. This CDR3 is CASSTDSTGELFF. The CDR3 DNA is TGTGCCAGCTCAACAGACAGCACCGGGGAGCTGTTTTTT.

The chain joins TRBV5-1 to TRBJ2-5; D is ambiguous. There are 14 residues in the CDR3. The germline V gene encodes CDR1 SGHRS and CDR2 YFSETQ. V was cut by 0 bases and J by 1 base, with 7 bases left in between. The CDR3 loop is CASSLAVFQETQYF. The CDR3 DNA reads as TGCGCCAGCAGCTTGGCCGTCTTCCAAGAGACCCAGTACTTC.

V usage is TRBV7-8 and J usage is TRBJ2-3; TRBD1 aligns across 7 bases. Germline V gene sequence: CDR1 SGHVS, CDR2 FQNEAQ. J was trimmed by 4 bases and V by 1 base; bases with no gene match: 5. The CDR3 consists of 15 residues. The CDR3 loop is CASSLERGPADTQYF. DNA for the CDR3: TGTGCCAGCAGCTTAGAAAGGGGGCCGGCAGATACGCAGTATTTT.

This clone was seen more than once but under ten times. The CDR3 nucleotides are TGCGCCAGCAGCCAAGAAGGGGAGGCCGGGCTCAACACCGGGGAGCTGTTTTTT. Translation: CASSQEGEAGLNTGELFF. The chain recombines TRBV4-1 with TRBJ2-2; D possibly corresponds to TRBD2 (6 bases). CDR3 length: 18 amino acids. Between the trimmed V and J ends, which lost 0 bases and 2 bases, there was a span of 16 bases. Germline values: CDR1 MGHRA, CDR2 YSYEKL.

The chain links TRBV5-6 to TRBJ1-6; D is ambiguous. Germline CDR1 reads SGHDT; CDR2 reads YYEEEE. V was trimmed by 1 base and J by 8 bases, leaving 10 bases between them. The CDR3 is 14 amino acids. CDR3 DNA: TGTGCCAGCAGCTTGCCGGGAAGGGATTCACCCCTCCACTTT. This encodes CASSLPGRDSPLHF.

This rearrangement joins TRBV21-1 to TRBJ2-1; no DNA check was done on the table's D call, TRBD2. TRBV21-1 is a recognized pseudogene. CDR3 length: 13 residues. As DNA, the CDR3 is TGTGCCAGCAGCCCCCGGACTAATAATGAGCAGTTCTTC. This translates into CASSPRTNNEQFF.

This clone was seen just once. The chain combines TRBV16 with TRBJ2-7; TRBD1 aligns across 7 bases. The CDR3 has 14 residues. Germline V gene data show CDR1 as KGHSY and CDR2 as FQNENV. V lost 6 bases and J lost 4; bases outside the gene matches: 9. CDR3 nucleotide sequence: TGTGCCAGCAGTGGCCGGGACAGCCATTACGAGCAGTACTTC. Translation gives CASSGRDSHYEQYF.